This TCR beta chain was sequenced for a study of T cell responses to AZD1222 COVID-19 vaccine (dated by TCRdb to the early 2020s). Describing the broader study: TCR sequencing covered 230 or so trial participants: 200 to 220 given two doses of AZD1222 and around 25 given two doses of MenACWY control vaccine. Trial participants were enrolled by age into subgroups of 18-55, 56-69 and 70-plus years, and about 150, 27 and 61 TCR-sequenced participants, respectively, were included in these subgroups.

V has 2 bases trimmed and J has 6 bases trimmed; junction bases matching no gene number 7. The CDR1 and CDR2 encoded by the germline V gene are SGHRS and YFSETQ. The CDR3 covers 15 residues, taking in both the cysteine and the phenylalanine. This entry keeps only the CDR3 DNA: 45 bases, framed from base 1. The sample's time point label, in plain terms: about 28 days (+/-7) after the second vaccine dose. Because spike-specific TCR depth and breadth did not differ between the two schedules, AZD1222 recipients who got a second dose at roughly 4 weeks were pooled with those who got a second dose at roughly 12 weeks. Samples from vaccinated people were obtained from the UK trials COV001 and COV002, which included a single-blind randomized controlled phase 2/3 trial of AZD1222 (ChAdOx1 nCoV-19) in healthy adults. For TCRbeta chain sequencing, PBMC samples from trial participants were taken at day 0 and at day 28 after the second dose.

Study-wide conclusions, independent of this receptor: Because no day 14 peak-response samples were available, repertoires were characterized only after the peak T cell response. After two AZD1222 doses, spike-specific TCR breadth and depth were significantly higher than at day 0 and than in MenACWY recipients. The 56-69-year group was small, and its depth increase did not reach significance, likely because of low power. Reportedly, almost half of the unique spike-specific TCRs recognized epitopes lying outside the regions that are mutated in the B.1.351 and B.1.1.7 variants. CD4 TCRs associated with the vaccine covered the entire spike protein, and the dominant responses were in regions 160-218 and 743-854. Participants were mostly white British and included more females than males, and it was suggested by the authors that clonal diversity may have been underestimated. Only 5 to 7 AZD1222 recipients were SARS-CoV-2 seropositive at baseline, limiting conclusions about previously exposed vaccinees.

The CDR3 regions of human TCRbeta chains were subjected to immunosequencing. The original methods were these. Repertoire TCRs were matched against a reference library of SARS-CoV-2-specific TCRs generated with the MIRA antigen-specificity platform. Breadth was defined as the fraction of unique TCRs that were SARS-CoV-2-associated, and depth was defined as the fraction of total T cells that were SARS-CoV-2-associated. Using the MIRA data, each spike-specific TCR was assigned both to the spike region to which the TCR was reactive and to a CD4 or CD8 class. Log10-transformed breadth and depth values were compared by one-way ANOVA with Sidak's multiple comparisons tests. TCRdb provides this immuneACCESS table in a form limited to in-frame rearrangements. Some clones are lacking; in checked studies, under half of them reflect an unresolved V gene, and why the rest are absent is not known. V and J calls and clone size are copied from that table; D and trimming were computed from the DNA. Present in this sample are 140,000 to 150,000 clones, approximately 91% of which were seen just once. Of the sample, over 3% falls within the top ten clones.

The table lists this clone with a count of one. Its antigen target is currently unknown. Base qualities are not at hand, and no much larger clone is one base apart. This TCR was sampled from an adult who received the AZD1222 COVID-19 vaccine. The sequencing used peripheral blood, collected 28 days after the second AZD1222 dose. The chain is assembled from TRBV5-1 and TRBJ2-2; 7 central nucleotides agree with TRBD1. Here the CDR3 is given as CASSFSQGSSGELFF. The DNA sequence is TGCGCCAGCAGCTTCTCACAGGGGTCCTCCGGGGAGCTGTTTTTT.